Shown below are 32 T cell receptor beta chains from a single sample sequenced in a study of T cell repertoires in aging, cancer and after chemotherapy. The template was genomic DNA from peripheral blood, not RNA. Rearranged V-D-J TRB sequences were amplified with a mixed TRB-A/B primer pool. Each CDR3 protein is one row after TCRdb ran MiXCR on the multiplex PCR reads. The data show some 8,000 distinct CDR3 sequences, with around 40% seen just once and less than 6.5% held by the top ten. The sequencing input was blood. The receptor source for this set is a human donor in good health.

This chain uses TRBV7-6 with TRBJ2-7, with 9 nucleotides matching TRBD2. The better agreement between TRBJ2-1 and the DNA end casts doubt on the J call. The length of the CDR3 is 16 residues. Germline-derived CDR1 and CDR2 are SGHVS and FNYEAQ. The CDR3 bases are TGTGCCAGCAGCTTAAGTCGTCGCGGGGGGGCCGATGAGCAGTTCTTC. It encodes CASSLSRRGGADEQFF.

The CDR3 loop is CATLLGQALGETQYF. The CDR3 DNA follows: TGTGCCACCCTCCTCGGACAGGCTTTAGGGGAGACCCAGTACTTC. The chain carries TRBV6-1 and TRBJ2-4; 7 bases are a match to TRBD1. The DNA end lines up better with TRBJ2-5; the J call may be wrong. Germline CDR1 MNHNS, CDR2 SASEGT. The CDR3 runs 15 residues.

V gene TRBV5-4 combines with J gene TRBJ2-5, with D possibly TRBD2 on 5 matching bases. This CDR3 is 16 amino acids long. The V gene's germline CDR1 is SGHNT and CDR2 YYREEE (reference sequence). The V end was cut by 0 bases, the J end by 5 bases, with 17 bases between. CDR3 protein: CASSLAGNLRGETQYF. The DNA of the CDR3 is TGTGCCAGCAGCTTGGCCGGGAATCTCCGCGGGGAGACCCAGTACTTC.

This sequence joins TRBV6-2 or TRBV6-3 and TRBJ2-1; unclear D gene. Germline V gene sequence: CDR1 MNHEY, CDR2 SVGEGT. V lost 6 bases, J lost 0 bases, and 9 bases lay in between. The CDR3 has 14 residues. The DNA for the CDR3 is TGTGCCAGCAGCCCGTGGAGCTCCTACAATGAGCAGTTCTTC. Encoded protein: CASSPWSSYNEQFF.

This clonotype has a handful of counts. J is TRBJ2-7 and V is TRBV5-5, with D possibly being TRBD2 (6 bases). The CDR3 runs 14 residues. CDR1 is SGHKS and CDR2 is YYEKEE in the germline V gene (reference sequence). V was shortened by 4 bases and J by 1 base, with 12 bases between the two germline ends. CDR3: CASSLDYFSYEQYF. CDR3 DNA: TGTGCCAGCAGCCTGGACTATTTTTCCTACGAGCAGTACTTC.

This clonotype was counted between two and nine times. CDR3 sequence (DNA): TGTGCCAGCAGCTTCACCCGGGCAGGGGGCTTGGAGACCCAGTACTTC. Its translation: CASSFTRAGGLETQYF. This chain uses TRBV7-2 with TRBJ2-5; 8 bases agree with TRBD1. Germline V gives CDR1 SGHTA, CDR2 FQGNSA. The CDR3 consists of 16 residues. V was clipped by 3 bases and J by 5 bases; unmatched bases: 11.

There are a few counts of this clonotype. The rearrangement uses TRBV19 and TRBJ1-4, with TRBD1 as a possible D gene (5 bases). Looked up from germline, CDR1 is LNHDA and CDR2 is SQIVND (reference sequence). The CDR3 loop spans 15 amino acids. With 7 bases removed from V and 6 bases from J, the gap between germline ends came to 18 bases. The CDR3 protein is CASTPGLRVYEKLFF. In DNA form, the CDR3 reads TGTGCCAGTACCCCGGGACTGAGAGTTTATGAAAAACTGTTTTTT. Supplemented by reference TRBV19 and TRBJ1-4, the full variable domain reads DGGITQSPKYLFRKEGQNVTLSCEQNLNHDAMYWYRQDPGQGLRLIYYSQIVNDFQKGDIAEGYSVSREKKESFPLTVTSAQKNPTAFYLCASTPGLRVYEKLFFGSGTQLSVL.

This clonotype is labeled as medium-sized (0.01 to 0.1%). This chain connects TRBV6-1 to TRBJ1-4, with 7 bases identical to TRBD1. With V trimmed by 3 bases and J by 7 bases, 8 bases remained unmatched. The CDR3 totals 15 residues. CDR1 and CDR2 (germline): MNHNS, SASEGT. Here the CDR3 reads CASSEGGGQFEKLFF. The CDR3 nucleotides are TGTGCCAGCAGTGAGGGGGGGGGACAGTTTGAAAAACTGTTTTTT.

This clonotype is medium-sized (0.01 to 0.1%) within its sample. The chain is built from TRBV11-1 and TRBJ1-6, with D possibly matching TRBD1 (6 bases). The CDR3 is 15 residues long. CDR1 is SGHAT and CDR2 is FQDESV in the germline V gene (reference sequence). The V end was cut by 8 bases, the J end by 6 bases, with 17 bases between. This CDR3 is CASGTSGGLNSPLHF. The CDR3 nucleotides read TGTGCCAGCGGGACCAGCGGGGGCCTTAATTCACCCCTCCACTTT.

This sequence joins TRBV6-5 and TRBJ2-2; D call uncertain. Deletions cut 0 bases from V and 3 bases from J, with 8 bases between. Germline CDR1 and CDR2: MNHEY and SVGAGI. The CDR3 totals 15 residues. CDR3 nucleotide sequence: TGTGCCAGCAGTTACTCGATTGGGGACACCGGGGAGCTGTTTTTT. Its translation: CASSYSIGDTGELFF.

The chain joins TRBV5-5 to TRBJ2-1, with unresolved D. CDR1 and CDR2 (germline): SGHKS, YYEKEE (reference sequence). Trimming removed 5 bases at V and 5 bases at J, with 11 bases between. This CDR3 contains 13 residues. CDR3 DNA: TGTGCCAGCAGTTTGAGCGAGAACAATGAGCAGTTCTTC. Protein: CASSLSENNEQFF.

Within the sample, this clonotype is medium-sized. The rearrangement joins TRBV19 to TRBJ1-5, with 8 bases lining up with TRBD1. Germline lookup yields CDR1 LNHDA and CDR2 SQIVND (reference sequence). The V gene end was trimmed by 7 bases and the J gene end by 1 base; junction bases not matched to a gene: 6. This CDR3 spans 15 amino acids. The CDR3 bases are TGTGCCAGTACACTGGACAGGGCCAGCAATCAGCCCCAGCATTTT. It codes for CASTLDRASNQPQHF.

This CDR3 reads CASSLPARGYTF. The DNA of the CDR3 is TGTGCCAGCAGCCTCCCCGCAAGAGGCTACACCTTC. The rearrangement joins TRBV12-3 or TRBV12-4 to TRBJ1-2, with D hard to call. The CDR3 loop spans 12 amino acids. V lost 6 bases and J 8 bases, leaving 13 bases between the germline ends.

V and J are TRBV19 and TRBJ2-1, with 8 nucleotides matching TRBD1. CDR3 size: 13 residues. Germline V gene data show CDR1 as LNHDA and CDR2 as SQIVND (reference sequence). The V and J ends lost 5 bases and 9 bases, in that order; junction bases with no gene match: 6. The CDR3 loop is CASSATGALEQFF. The CDR3 coding sequence is TGTGCCAGTAGTGCGACAGGGGCTCTTGAGCAGTTCTTC.

For the CDR3, the DNA is TGTGCCAGCAGTGAGCAAGGGACTAGCACCGGGGAGCTGTTTTTT. Protein product: CASSEQGTSTGELFF. J is TRBJ2-2 and V is TRBV6-1; 8 positions agree with TRBD2. Germline CDR1 reads MNHNS; CDR2 reads SASEGT. V was pared by 3 bases and J by 4 bases, with 4 bases of the junction left unmatched. This CDR3 contains 15 residues.

In this sample, this clonotype is large. The chain couples TRBV29-1 to TRBJ2-1; D possibly corresponds to TRBD1 (6 bases). There are 13 residues in the CDR3. Germline V gene sequence: CDR1 SQVTM, CDR2 ANQGSEA. The V end was cut by 7 bases, the J end by 2 bases, with 12 bases between. CDR3: CSARQETYNEQFF. DNA of the CDR3: TGCAGCGCCCGACAGGAGACCTACAATGAGCAGTTCTTC.

V is TRBV6-1 and J is TRBJ1-1; unclear D gene. Trimming removed 4 bases from V and 3 bases from J, with 15 bases in between. The CDR3 has 15 amino acids. Germline lookup yields CDR1 MNHNS and CDR2 SASEGT. Written as DNA, the CDR3 is TGTGCCAGCAGTGTCTCGGGAGGAGCCTACACTGAAGCTTTCTTT. As protein: CASSVSGGAYTEAFF.

The V call is TRBV12-3 or TRBV12-4, the J call TRBJ2-3; the match to TRBD2 covers 12 bases. Unmatched junction bases numbered 9, after V lost 2 bases and J lost 3 bases. The CDR3 is 18 residues long. As DNA, the CDR3 is TGTGCCAGCAGTTTAAGACAAGGACTAGCGGGACATACAGATACGCAGTATTTT. Protein sequence: CASSLRQGLAGHTDTQYF.

This clonotype has a handful of counts. The V and J genes are TRBV5-6 and TRBJ2-7, with D possibly being TRBD2 (6 bases). There are 14 residues in the CDR3. The V end lost 0 bases, the J end lost 6 bases, and 13 bases lay between the germline ends. Germline assignment: CDR1 SGHDT and CDR2 YYEEEE. The CDR3 coding sequence is TGTGCCAGCAGCTTGGGCTGGGACTTAGGCGAGCAGTACTTC. It specifies CASSLGWDLGEQYF.

Notes on this clonotype: This clone may be a read error of a much larger clone one base away. This chain uses TRBV19 with TRBJ2-5; 8 bases are a match to TRBD2. The ends lost 4 bases at V and 1 base at J; junction bases unmatched: 11. Germline V gene data show CDR1 as LNHDA and CDR2 as SQIVND (reference sequence). The CDR3 consists of 17 residues. Here the CDR3 reads CASSRGLVGGTQETQYF. The CDR3 region has the DNA TGTGCCAGTAGTAGGGGACTAGTGGGGGGAACCCAAGAGACCCAGTACTTC. Supplemented by reference TRBV19 and TRBJ2-5, the full variable domain reads DGGITQSPKYLFRKEGQNVTLSCEQNLNHDAMYWYRQDPGQGLRLIYYSQIVNDFQKGDIAEGYSVSREKKESFPLTVTSAQKNPTAFYLCASSRGLVGGTQETQYFGPGTRLLVL.

This clonotype is labeled as medium-sized. V gene TRBV29-1 combines with J gene TRBJ1-2, with D maybe TRBD1 (5 bases). Between the trimmed V and J ends, which lost 2 bases and 7 bases, there was a span of 8 bases. Germline CDR1 reads SQVTM; CDR2 reads ANQGSEA. This CDR3 is built from 11 residues. The chain's CDR3 is CSVERGGGYTF. As DNA, the CDR3 is TGCAGCGTTGAACGGGGGGGTGGCTACACCTTC.

The chain links TRBV18 to TRBJ1-4; D remains ambiguous. This CDR3 spans 13 amino acids. CDR1 is KGHSH and CDR2 is LQKENI in the germline V gene. V lost 2 bases, J lost 6 bases, and 7 bases lay in between. The CDR3 sequence is CASSPLTDEKLFF. The CDR3 region has the DNA TGTGCCAGCTCACCATTAACGGATGAAAAACTGTTTTTT.

The rearrangement joins TRBV20-1 to TRBJ2-1, with 12 bases lining up with TRBD2. The germline CDR1 and CDR2 sequences are DFQATT and SNEGSKA (reference sequence). V lost 0 bases to trimming and J lost 4 bases; unmatched junction nucleotides: 1. The CDR3 consists of 15 residues. CDR3 bases: TGCAGTGCTAGAGAACTAGCGGGGGGATACAATGAGCAGTTCTTC. Encoded protein: CSARELAGGYNEQFF.

The chain carries TRBV27 and TRBJ1-1, with 7 bases matching TRBD1. This CDR3 contains 13 residues. V was clipped by 6 bases and J by 5 bases; unmatched bases: 6. The germline V gene encodes CDR1 MNHEY and CDR2 SMNVEV (reference sequence). The CDR3 loop reads CASRVQGRTEAFF. CDR3 nucleotides: TGTGCCAGCAGGGTACAGGGGAGGACTGAAGCTTTCTTT.

The sample holds a few counts of this clonotype. The chain recombines TRBV6-5 with TRBJ2-7, with no clear D. V was cut by 2 bases and J by 4 bases, with 12 bases left in between. CDR3 length: 14 amino acids. Germline V lookup: CDR1 MNHEY, CDR2 SVGAGI. The DNA of the CDR3 is TGTGCCAGCAGTTACGCAGGTGAGGATTACGAGCAGTACTTC. It specifies CASSYAGEDYEQYF.

The chain couples TRBV6-2 or TRBV6-3 to TRBJ2-7; D gene ambiguous. The V gene's germline CDR1 is MNHEY and CDR2 SVGEGT. The V end was cut by 6 bases, the J end by 7 bases, with 13 bases between. The CDR3 contains 12 residues. This CDR3 reads CASSGPVREQYF. The CDR3 DNA is TGTGCCAGCAGCGGCCCGGTACGGGAGCAGTACTTC.

Judged by abundance, this clonotype is medium-sized. This chain links TRBV11-1 with TRBJ2-1; 8 bases align to TRBD2. The trim removed 10 bases at V and 7 bases at J, leaving 9 bases unmatched. CDR1 and CDR2 (germline): SGHAT, FQDESV (reference sequence). The CDR3 covers 13 residues. This CDR3 is CAIEVAGRNEQFF. DNA of the CDR3: TGTGCCATAGAGGTAGCGGGGCGGAATGAGCAGTTCTTC. Complete variable domain (other parts from reference TRBV11-1 and TRBJ2-1): EAEVAQSPRYKITEKSQAVAFWCDPISGHATLYWYRQILGQGPELLVQFQDESVVDDSQLPKDRFSAERLKGVDSTLKIQPAELGDSAMYLCAIEVAGRNEQFFGPGTRLTVL.

The chain recombines TRBV7-6 with TRBJ2-7; D is unclear. Trimming removed 5 bases at V and 2 bases at J, with 10 bases between. CDR3 length: 13 residues. Germline CDR1 SGHVS, CDR2 FNYEAQ. CDR3 amino acids: CASSPGSTYEQYF. As DNA, the CDR3 is TGTGCCAGCAGCCCGGGCAGTACCTACGAGCAGTACTTC.

This rearrangement joins TRBV18 to TRBJ2-7; D remains unclear. Germline assignment: CDR1 KGHSH and CDR2 LQKENI. This CDR3 is built from 15 residues. Trimming cost V 0 bases and J 2 bases, with 11 bases left between them. CDR3 sequence: CASSPPGRSAYEQYF. The CDR3 nucleotides are TGTGCCAGCTCACCACCGGGCAGGTCTGCCTACGAGCAGTACTTC.

This chain joins TRBV5-4 and TRBJ2-3; tentatively, D is TRBD1 (6 bases). Between the trimmed V and J ends, which lost 2 bases and 10 bases, there was a span of 14 bases. CDR1 SGHNT and CDR2 YYREEE come from the germline V gene (reference sequence). This CDR3 has 13 residues. The CDR3 DNA is TGTGCCAGCAGCTTAGAGGGGCAGGGGTCGCAGTATTTT. It yields the protein CASSLEGQGSQYF.

V and J are TRBV6-1 and TRBJ1-2, with 8 bases lining up with TRBD1. The germline gives CDR1 MNHNS, CDR2 SASEGT. The V and J ends lost 10 bases and 4 bases, in that order; junction bases with no gene match: 2. The length of the CDR3 is 11 residues. The CDR3 protein is CATRGPYGYTF. The CDR3 coding sequence is TGTGCCACCAGGGGGCCCTATGGCTACACCTTC.

Points on this clonotype: The junction departs from germline at one end; a sequencing error may be responsible. The chain employs TRBV6-1 and TRBJ2-7; D is ambiguous. There are 14 residues in the CDR3. The germline V gene encodes CDR1 MNHNS and CDR2 SASEGT. The CDR3 protein is CASSEGLPSSEQYF. The DNA of the CDR3 is TGTGCCAGCAGTGAAGGACTCCCATCCTCCGAGCAGTACTTC.